These 26 T cell receptor beta chains were all obtained from the same sample, sequenced in a study of T-cell memory formation after mild COVID-19. Each CDR3 protein gets one entry after TCRdb re-called the 5' RACE reads with MiXCR. The data show 550,000 to 600,000 distinct CDR3 sequences, with 17% seen just once and 8.1% held by the top ten. Sequenced: PBMCs or a T cell subset sorted from them (not recorded which). These receptors originate from an adult woman who had mild COVID-19 (a few samples of this study predate the infection). Cell type and time point are not known.

The J gene is TRBJ2-7, the V gene TRBV15; weak D call: TRBD1 (6 bases). This CDR3 contains 14 residues. Germline lookup yields CDR1 LNHNV and CDR2 YYDKDF (reference sequence). With 0 bases removed from V and 2 bases from J, the gap between germline ends came to 8 bases. CDR3 bases: TGTGCCACCAGCAGAGATCAGGGGACCTACGAGCAGTACTTC. As protein: CATSRDQGTYEQYF.

In this sample, this clonotype turned up a few times. This chain joins TRBV24-1 and TRBJ2-5; maybe TRBD2 (7 bases). The CDR3 contains 14 residues. V shed 4 bases and J shed 4 bases, with 12 bases lying between them. Germline V gene data show CDR1 as KGHDR and CDR2 as SFDVKD. CDR3 sequence: CATSEGGAGETQYF. DNA of the CDR3: TGTGCCACCAGTGAAGGGGGGGCCGGAGAGACCCAGTACTTC.

This clonotype was seen more than once but under ten times. This chain joins TRBV6-1 and TRBJ2-7; TRBD1 agrees at 8 bases. This CDR3 has 15 residues. Looked up from germline, CDR1 is MNHNS and CDR2 is SASEGT. With 6 bases clipped from V and 3 bases from J, the junction kept 10 bases outside the gene matches. CDR3 DNA sequence: TGTGCCAGCAGCGAGAGGGGACAGGAACGCTACGAGCAGTACTTC. Translated, it gives CASSERGQERYEQYF.

The table lists this clonotype with a few counts. The rearrangement links TRBV5-4 to TRBJ2-3, with D unresolved. The germline CDR1 and CDR2 sequences are SGHNT and YYREEE (reference sequence). V lost 0 bases and J 9 bases, leaving 11 bases between the germline ends. The length of the CDR3 is 13 residues. The CDR3 region is CASSLGEPGTQYF. The DNA for the CDR3 is TGTGCCAGCAGCTTGGGCGAACCCGGCACGCAGTATTTT.

This chain links TRBV9 with TRBJ2-2, with a weak D call TRBD2 (6 bases). The CDR3 contains 14 residues. Germline CDR1 and CDR2: SGDLS and YYNGEE. V was cut by 0 bases and J by 7 bases, with 10 bases left in between. CDR3 sequence: CASSVASVGGELFF. CDR3 sequence (DNA): TGTGCCAGCAGCGTAGCTAGCGTAGGCGGGGAGCTGTTTTTT.

J is TRBJ2-3 and V is TRBV5-4, with D unresolved. V was shortened by 4 bases and J by 6 bases, with 12 bases between the two germline ends. Germline loops: CDR1 SGHNT, CDR2 YYREEE (reference sequence). CDR3 length: 13 residues. Here the CDR3 DNA reads TGTGCCAGCAGCCACCCTATTCGGGATACGCAGTATTTT. Protein sequence: CASSHPIRDTQYF.

This chain links TRBV19 with TRBJ2-1; tentatively, D is TRBD1 (6 bases). The V end lost 5 bases, the J end lost 9 bases, and 11 bases lay between the germline ends. This CDR3 is built from 12 residues. Per germline, CDR1 LNHDA and CDR2 SQIVND (reference sequence). For the CDR3, the DNA is TGTGCCAGTAGTCCAACAGGGAGTGAGCAGTTCTTC. Protein sequence: CASSPTGSEQFF.

The chain links TRBV9 to TRBJ1-1; the match to TRBD1 covers 7 bases. In germline, CDR1 is SGDLS, CDR2 YYNGEE. Trimming took 3 bases from V and 6 from J; bases not matched to a gene: 11. The CDR3 covers 15 residues. The CDR3 sequence is CASSEGTASKPEAFF. The CDR3 DNA reads TGTGCCAGCAGCGAAGGGACAGCGAGCAAACCTGAAGCTTTCTTT.

This clonotype was seen a few times. The CDR3: CASSTTQVDTGELFF. As DNA, the CDR3 is TGTGCCAGTAGTACGACTCAGGTCGACACCGGGGAGCTGTTTTTT. This chain links TRBV19 with TRBJ2-2; D unclear. CDR1 and CDR2 from the germline V gene are LNHDA and SQIVND (reference sequence). The CDR3 contains 15 residues. Trimming took off 4 bases at V and 3 bases at J, with 12 bases between the two ends. The full variable domain, in which reference TRBV19 and TRBJ2-2 provide the parts outside the CDR3, is DGGITQSPKYLFRKEGQNVTLSCEQNLNHDAMYWYRQDPGQGLRLIYYSQIVNDFQKGDIAEGYSVSREKKESFPLTVTSAQKNPTAFYLCASSTTQVDTGELFFGEGSRLTVL.

This clonotype was detected many times. The CDR3 loop reads CASRGANPNEQFF. The CDR3 bases are TGTGCCAGCAGGGGTGCTAACCCCAATGAGCAGTTCTTC. V usage is TRBV2 and J usage is TRBJ2-1; D ambiguous. This CDR3 contains 13 residues. Germline-derived CDR1 and CDR2 are SNHLY and FYNNEI. V lost 6 bases and J 6 bases, leaving 12 bases between the germline ends.

This chain links TRBV2 with TRBJ2-1; possibly TRBD2 for D (5 bases). Germline V CDR1 and CDR2: SNHLY, FYNNEI. With 6 bases removed from V and 6 bases from J, the gap between germline ends came to 12 bases. The length of the CDR3 is 13 residues. The DNA for the CDR3 is TGTGCCAGCAGCCCAGGACTGATCAATGAGCAGTTCTTC. Amino acids: CASSPGLINEQFF.

J is TRBJ2-1 and V is TRBV7-9, with TRBD2 matching over 11 bases. V was pared by 3 bases and J by 9 bases, with 7 bases of the junction left unmatched. The CDR3 has 15 residues. From germline, CDR1 is SEHNR and CDR2 FQNEAQ (reference sequence). CDR3 DNA sequence: TGTGCCAGCAGCTTTAGCGGGAGGGCCTTCGGTGAGCAGTTCTTC. Protein product: CASSFSGRAFGEQFF.

In DNA form, the CDR3 reads TGTGCCAGCAGCAGACCTTTAGACACTGAAGCTTTCTTT. Translation gives CASSRPLDTEAFF. The chain carries TRBV3-1 and TRBJ1-1; no definite D call. This CDR3 has 13 residues. CDR1 and CDR2 from the germline V gene are LGHDT and YNNKEL (reference sequence). The V and J ends lost 5 bases and 3 bases respectively, with 10 bases between them. Filled out from reference TRBV3-1 and TRBJ1-1, the complete variable domain reads DTAVSQTPKYLVTQMGNDKSIKCEQNLGHDTMYWYKQDSKKFLKIMFSYNNKELIINETVPNRFSPKSPDKAHLNLHINSLELGDSAVYFCASSRPLDTEAFFGQGTRLTVV.

This clonotype was seen only a few times. The chain has TRBV6-5 and TRBJ2-1, with D possibly being TRBD1 (6 bases). Germline V gives CDR1 MNHEY, CDR2 SVGAGI. This CDR3 region has 12 residues. V dropped 6 bases and J dropped 13 bases, with 16 bases sitting between them. The CDR3 DNA sequence: TGTGCCAGCAGGGACCGACAGGCTGGACAGTTCTTC. Amino acid sequence: CASRDRQAGQFF.

This chain connects TRBV19 to TRBJ1-1; D perhaps matches TRBD1 (5 bases). V lost 3 bases, J lost 3 bases, and 8 bases lay in between. Germline-derived CDR1 and CDR2 are LNHDA and SQIVND (reference sequence). CDR3 length: 13 amino acids. The CDR3 region has the DNA TGTGCCAGTAGTATGAAAGGGGACACTGAAGCTTTCTTT. It translates to CASSMKGDTEAFF.

This clonotype was seen a handful of times. The rearrangement links TRBV24-1 to TRBJ2-4; the D is unclear. V lost 5 bases and J lost 9, with 16 bases in between. The germline V gene encodes CDR1 KGHDR and CDR2 SFDVKD. The CDR3 has 14 amino acids. CDR3 amino acids: CATSGSSSGPIQYF. Here the CDR3 DNA reads TGTGCCACCAGTGGATCCAGCTCGGGTCCCATTCAGTACTTC.

The rearrangement uses TRBV19 and TRBJ1-5, with TRBD1 matching over 8 bases. The V segment lost 4 bases and the J segment 7 bases; nucleotides outside the gene matches: 6. Per the germline V gene, CDR1 is LNHDA and CDR2 is SQIVND (reference sequence). The CDR3 length is 14 residues. CDR3 sequence: CASSTDRVEQPQHF. The CDR3 DNA sequence: TGTGCCAGTAGTACGGACAGGGTAGAGCAGCCCCAGCATTTT.

The chain uses TRBV29-1 and TRBJ1-2; the match to TRBD1 covers 7 bases. This CDR3 region has 16 residues. Germline CDR1 and CDR2: SQVTM and ANQGSEA. The J segment lost 0 bases and the V segment lost 4 bases, leaving 11 bases of the junction unmatched. The CDR3 region has the DNA TGCAGCGTTGCCAGAAGCCCGGGACAGTCTAACTATGGCTACACCTTC. Translated: CSVARSPGQSNYGYTF. Together with reference TRBV29-1 and TRBJ1-2, the CDR3 gives the full variable domain: SAVISQKPSRDICQRGTSLTIQCQVDSQVTMMFWYRQQPGQSLTLIATANQGSEATYESGFVIDKFPISRPNLTFSTLTVSNMSPEDSSIYLCSVARSPGQSNYGYTFGSGTRLTVV.

V usage is TRBV7-9 and J usage is TRBJ2-7; D uncertain. The CDR3 is 12 residues long. The germline V and J ends were trimmed by 5 bases and 5 bases, with 10 bases remaining between them. The germline gives CDR1 SEHNR, CDR2 FQNEAQ (reference sequence). The CDR3 loop is CASSLTTDEQYF. In nucleotides, the CDR3 is TGTGCCAGCAGCCTGACGACTGACGAGCAGTACTTC.

The DNA for the CDR3 is TGTGCCAGCAGCACCTTGACAGGGGGCAGCTCCTACGAGCAGTACTTC. This sequence encodes CASSTLTGGSSYEQYF. The rearrangement joins TRBV13 to TRBJ2-7, with 10 bases lining up with TRBD1. Germline V gene lookup returns CDR1 PRHDT and CDR2 FYEKMQ (reference sequence). This CDR3 comprises 16 residues. The junction had 7 bases not matched to a gene; V was cut back by 5 bases and J by 0 bases.

The sample holds a few counts of this clonotype. V is TRBV10-3 and J is TRBJ2-1, with D tentatively TRBD1 (7 bases). V was cut by 11 bases and J by 6 bases, with 17 bases left in between. This CDR3 is built from 13 residues. Germline lookup yields CDR1 ENHRY and CDR2 SYGVKD. The CDR3: CAVSRGARNEQFF. As DNA, the CDR3 is TGTGCCGTATCCAGGGGGGCCCGCAATGAGCAGTTCTTC.

The CDR3 spells CANLPPGGLGGYTF. The CDR3 DNA follows: TGTGCCAACCTCCCTCCGGGAGGCCTTGGAGGCTACACCTTC. The chain carries TRBV2 and TRBJ1-2; no reliable D call. Per the germline V gene, CDR1 is SNHLY and CDR2 is FYNNEI. V dropped 10 bases and J dropped 8 bases, with 23 bases sitting between them. CDR3 length equals 14 residues.

The V call is TRBV20-1, the J call TRBJ1-2; TRBD1 might be the D (5 bases). Deletions cut 5 bases from V and 6 bases from J, with 13 bases between. Germline CDR1 DFQATT, CDR2 SNEGSKA (reference sequence). The CDR3 spans 12 residues. CDR3 bases: TGCAGTGCTCGGGACGGGCGGGATGGCTACACCTTC. Its protein is CSARDGRDGYTF.

The genes are TRBV27 and TRBJ2-7; 8 bases match TRBD2. The germline gives CDR1 MNHEY, CDR2 SMNVEV (reference sequence). This CDR3 has 13 residues. Trimming removed 6 bases from V and 2 bases from J; junction bases left unmatched: 3. The chain's CDR3 is CASSRRGAYEQYF. CDR3 nucleotide sequence: TGTGCCAGCAGCCGGCGGGGGGCCTACGAGCAGTACTTC.

The chain couples TRBV14 to TRBJ2-3; D might be TRBD2 (5 bases). Per the germline V gene, CDR1 is SGHDN and CDR2 is FVKESK. The CDR3 consists of 22 residues. V lost 1 base and J lost 0, with 29 bases in between. DNA of the CDR3: TGTGCCAGCAGCCAAGGGTATGGACTCCAGACACCATACGCGGAAAGCACAGATACGCAGTATTTT. This encodes CASSQGYGLQTPYAESTDTQYF.

The gene calls are TRBV6-2 or TRBV6-3 and TRBJ1-2; D unresolved. The CDR3 has 13 residues. The germline CDR1 and CDR2 sequences are MNHEY and SVGEGT. The V gene lost 5 bases and the J gene lost 8 bases, with 15 bases spanning the gap. The CDR3 spells CASSTERFIGYTF. The CDR3 DNA reads as TGTGCCAGCAGTACCGAAAGGTTCATCGGCTACACCTTC.